This T cell receptor (beta chain) derives from a study of CD8 T cells in Susac syndrome. To note about this clonotype: Its antigen is not known.

Control patients had untreated stable or active relapsing-remitting multiple sclerosis by revised McDonald criteria. It was negative isolation that provided the CD8+ and CD4+ T cells, whereas TEMRA cells were enriched by FACS. cDNA came from about 0.5 to 1 ug RNA primed by random hexamers. Amplification of TCR beta CDR3 used immunoSEQ multiplex PCR across 54 Vbeta and 13 Jbeta. One entry per CDR3 protein, called by TCRdb with MiXCR from the immunoSEQ multiplex PCR reads. This table holds about 200,000 distinct CDR3 sequences, 85% to 95% found once. Study outcomes and limitations: The study recognized that the number of individuals in its TCR sequencing and HLA analysis was relatively small.

V lost 0 bases and J lost 2; bases outside the gene matches: 5. The CDR3 covers 17 residues. Germline values: CDR1 SGHRS, CDR2 YFSETQ. The J gene is TRBJ2-6, the V gene TRBV5-1; TRBD1 matches at 7 bases. This receptor was obtained from a human donor with multiple sclerosis. Material for sequencing was CD4+ T cells from PBMCs. CDR3 DNA sequence: TGCGCCAGCAGCTTGGAGGACAGGCTAGCTGGGGCCAACGTCCTGACTTTC. Protein: CASSLEDRLAGANVLTF.